This T cell receptor beta chain was sequenced during a study of cytomegalovirus exposure and HLA in healthy donors. Details on this clone: The target antigen is unknown.

Study-level points and caveats: The study recorded over 150 TCR beta chains that were cytomegalovirus-associated. Excluded: some indistinguishable V segments such as TRBV6-2 and TRBV6-3. Analysis performed later showed TCR beta chains linked to HLA being more clonally expanded than equally common others.

In germline, CDR1 is LGHNA, CDR2 YNFKEQ. The CDR3 is 15 amino acids. The V gene lost 1 base and the J gene lost 5 bases, with 11 bases spanning the gap. Primers: 60 Vbeta forward and 13 Jbeta reverse. The repertoire was sequenced with immunoSEQ multiplex PCR; TCRdb's copy has only in-frame clones and lacks some. Here the sample table reports about 50,000 clones. The specimen was PBMCs. This clonotype was sampled from a middle-aged woman in good health and CMV-seronegative. The chain joins TRBV4-2 to TRBJ2-2; D is perhaps TRBD1 (6 bases). CDR3 nucleotides: TGTGCCAGCAGCCAAGGGACAGAGATAACCGGGGAGCTGTTTTTT. Amino acids: CASSQGTEITGELFF.